A selection of T cell receptor beta chains follows, all from one sample in a study of control samples from healthy donors and cancer patients. Using immunoSEQ multiplex PCR, the repertoire was profiled, and TCRdb retains in-frame clones only, with some absent. Found here are tens of thousands of clones, approximately 79% of them singletons; the top ten hold around 20%. Sequencing input: PBMCs. The source is a man between 60 and 75 years old with head and neck cancer. The CDR3 runs from the conserved cysteine through the conserved F or W. The D gene is left open where the match is weak. Clone size is shown for a subset of rows, as once, few, many or a class of expanded clone.

abundance	j_gene	d_gene	v_gene	CDR3nt	CDR3aa
.	TRBJ2-3	.	TRBV3-1/TRBV3-2	TGTGCCAGCAGCTTAAAATCCACAGATACGCAGTATTTT	CASSLKSTDTQYF
.	TRBJ1-1	.	TRBV7-3	TGTGCCAGCAGACAGGGTGCGTGGACTGAAGCTTTCTTT	CASRQGAWTEAFF
once	TRBJ1-2	.	TRBV4-3	TGCGCCAGCAGCCAGGGAGGGCACTATGGCTACACCTTC	CASSQGGHYGYTF
.	TRBJ2-1	.	TRBV10-2	TGCGCCAGCAGAAAGCGGAGACTCAATGAGCAGTTCTTC	CASRKRRLNEQFF
.	TRBJ1-2	.	TRBV3-1/TRBV3-2	TGTGCCAGCAGCCATCCAAGACTCGGGGGCTACACCTTC	CASSHPRLGGYTF
.	TRBJ2-2	.	TRBV5-1	TGCGCCAGCAGCCTTGACCGTGCAGGGACCGGGGAGCTGTTTTTT	CASSLDRAGTGELFF
once	TRBJ2-2	TRBD1	TRBV19	TGTGCCAGTAGTCGACAGCAGGGGGCAGTATTCGGCACCGGGGAGCTGTTTTTT	CASSRQQGAVFGTGELFF
.	TRBJ2-7	.	TRBV6-1	TGTGCCAGCAGTGCCCGGGACCAACCCCTCCGATACGAGCAGTACTTC	CASSARDQPLRYEQYF
.	TRBJ2-1	TRBD1	TRBV7-3	TGTGCCAGCAGCCTGACAGGGTTAAGCCATGAGCAGTTCTTC	CASSLTGLSHEQFF
.	TRBJ2-2	.	TRBV5-1	TGCGCCAGCAGCTTGGAAGGGTACACCGGGGAGCTGTTTTTT	CASSLEGYTGELFF
.	TRBJ2-7	.	TRBV15	TGTGCCACCAGCAGATCCCCCGGGGTTTCCTACGAGCAGTACTTC	CATSRSPGVSYEQYF
.	TRBJ2-2	.	TRBV7-2	TGTGCCAGCAGCCAGGAACGAAAGTTCGCGAACACCGGGGAGCTGTTTTTT	CASSQERKFANTGELFF
.	TRBJ2-7	TRBD2	TRBV7-8	TGTGCCAGCAGCTTAATCCCAGCGGGAGAAGGAGAGCAGTACTTC	CASSLIPAGEGEQYF
few	TRBJ1-1	.	TRBV7-9	TGTGCCAGCAGCTTCTCCAGGGGCGTCCCCTTGAACACTGAAGCTTTCTTT	CASSFSRGVPLNTEAFF
.	TRBJ1-3	.	TRBV6-6	TGTGCCAGCAGTTACCGTGGGAACACCATATATTTT	CASSYRGNTIYF
.	TRBJ2-1	.	TRBV27	TGTGCCAGCAGTTCCCGACTTTTGCGTGGGCCCTACAATGAGCAGTTCTTC	CASSSRLLRGPYNEQFF
.	TRBJ2-7	.	TRBV15	TGTGCCACCAGCAGAGATAGGAACGGCCCCTACGAGCAGTACTTC	CATSRDRNGPYEQYF
.	TRBJ2-1	.	TRBV27	TGTGCCAGCAGTTTAGGCGGGATACTCTACAATGAGCAGTTCTTC	CASSLGGILYNEQFF
once	TRBJ2-1	.	TRBV9	TGTGCCAGCAGCGAGGGGGTCCAGCTCGATGAGCAGTTCTTC	CASSEGVQLDEQFF
.	TRBJ1-2	.	TRBV19	TGTGCCAGTAGTATCCGGGGGGCGCGAAACACCTTC	CASSIRGARNTF
.	TRBJ2-1	.	TRBV21-1	TGTGCCAGCAGCAAACTATGGGCTAGCGAGTGGCCCAAAGTGGAATACAATGAGCAGTTCTTC	CASSKLWASEWPKVEYNEQFF
few	TRBJ1-2	.	TRBV19	TGTGCCAGTAGTCTCCTCTCGCTCGGACATACGGATTCGGGCTACACCTTC	CASSLLSLGHTDSGYTF
.	TRBJ2-3	.	TRBV2	TGTGCCAGCAGTGTTTACGGCAAACGCACAGATACGCAGTATTTT	CASSVYGKRTDTQYF
.	TRBJ2-1	.	TRBV7-6	TGTGCCAGCAGCTTCGACAGTTACAATGAGCAGTTCTTC	CASSFDSYNEQFF
.	TRBJ1-2	.	TRBV19	TGTGCCAGTAGTATAGACCGCAGGGCTGCCAACTATGGCTACACCTTC	CASSIDRRAANYGYTF
.	TRBJ2-1	TRBD1	TRBV3-1/TRBV3-2	TGTGCCAGCGCCCATCCGCGCAGGGGGCGATACAATGAGCAGTTCTTC	CASAHPRRGRYNEQFF
.	TRBJ2-7	TRBD2	TRBV28	TGTGCCAGCAGTCCAATCCTAGCGGGAGAGGAACACGAGCAGTACTTC	CASSPILAGEEHEQYF
.	TRBJ2-5	TRBD2	TRBV4-2	TGTGCCAGCAGCCAAGATGCTAGCGGGATGGGGGGGGAGACCCAGTACTTC	CASSQDASGMGGETQYF
.	TRBJ2-7	.	TRBV27	TGTGCCAGCAGTTCCCCGGTCGCGATTGGGGGCTCCTACGAGCAGTACTTC	CASSSPVAIGGSYEQYF
.	TRBJ1-5	TRBD1	TRBV19	TGTGCCAGTAATCAACAGGGGACTGGCAATCAGCCCCAGCATTTT	CASNQQGTGNQPQHF
few	TRBJ1-2	TRBD1	TRBV5-1	TGCGCCAGCAGCCAGGCAACAGGGGCCTATGGCTACACCTTC	CASSQATGAYGYTF
once	TRBJ1-2	TRBD1	TRBV7-2	TGTGCCAGCAGCTTAGCGGGACAGGGGAGCGGCTACACCTTC	CASSLAGQGSGYTF
.	TRBJ2-1	TRBD2	TRBV4-1	TGCGCCAGCAGCGTTTTGTCGACTAGCAATGACAATGAGCAGTTCTTC	CASSVLSTSNDNEQFF